The present TCR beta chain was sequenced within a study of shared clonotypes between healthy human individuals. Findings of the study overall: Roughly 5% of naive CD4 clonotypes were common to several donors. Researchers found naive subsets generally carried larger estimated richness than memory subsets.

Measured with immunoSEQ multiplex PCR; TCRdb has only the in-frame clones, and not every one. Among some 2.3 million clones listed, approximately 93% were seen once. Turning to this clone: What it binds is unknown.

Trimming at V came to 1 base and at J to 8 bases, leaving 16 bases not matched to a gene. This CDR3 is 18 amino acids long. Germline V gene lookup returns CDR1 MNHEY and CDR2 SMNVEV (reference sequence). Sequenced input: naive CD4+ T cells from PBMCs. The subset: CD45RA+ positively selected. The chain uses TRBV27 and TRBJ1-1; 10 nucleotides match TRBD1. The origin of this receptor is a young man in good health. Some clones in this sample may be carry-over from other donors' samples. CDR3 nucleotides: TGTGCCAGCAGTTTATTAGGCTCCGCGGCGACAGGGGGCAGGGAAGCTTTCTTT. Amino acids: CASSLLGSAATGGREAFF.